What follows are 9 T cell receptor beta chains derived from one specimen sequenced in a study of tumor-infiltrating lymphocytes in primary liver carcinoma. With around 490 ng total RNA as template and a constant-region primer, TCR beta cDNA was made. ARM-PCR, slightly modified, supplied the TCR beta libraries through three nested multiplex PCR rounds. A C-beta reverse primer was combined with TRBV1-TRBV30 forward primers in the first two PCR rounds, and each round had 10 cycles. Via MiXCR, TCRdb re-called the multiplex PCR reads, giving one row per CDR3 protein. Among almost 200,000 distinct CDR3 sequences listed, around three fifths were seen once. Blood RNA was derived from unsorted whole blood, and germline DNA was extracted too. The sample was peripheral blood. Receptors originate from a woman aged 60-75 years with primary liver carcinoma and hepatitis B virus infection.

CDR3 protein: CVTSPTLDRGQEETQYF. In DNA, the CDR3 is TGTGTCACCAGTCCTACCCTGGACAGGGGGCAGGAAGAGACCCAGTACTTC. The chain couples TRBV10-3 to TRBJ2-5; TRBD1 matches at 11 bases. This CDR3 is 17 amino acids long. Germline CDR1 reads ENHRY; CDR2 reads SYGVKD.

With regard to this clonotype: The junction shows a germline mismatch at one end, possibly a read error. V and J are TRBV30 and TRBJ1-1, with D hard to call. The CDR3 totals 11 residues. Germline V lookup: CDR1 GTSNPN, CDR2 SVGIG (reference sequence). In nucleotides, the CDR3 is TGTGCCCGGAGTGTAGCCCGTGAAGCTTTCTTT. Amino acids: CARSVAREAFF. Supplemented by reference TRBV30 and TRBJ1-1, the full variable domain reads SQTIHQWPATLVQPVGSPLSLECTVEGTSNPNLYWYRQAAGRGLQLLFYSVGIGQISSEVPQNLSASRPQDRQFILSSKKLLLSDSGFYLCARSVAREAFFGQGTRLTVV.

This clonotype was seen repeatedly, ten times or more. V usage is TRBV29-1 and J usage is TRBJ1-5; D is undetermined. The CDR3 contains 12 residues. Germline loops: CDR1 SQVTM, CDR2 ANQGSEA. Trimming shortened V by 7 bases and J by 5 bases, and 12 bases separated the two germline ends. The CDR3: CSDSSGYQPQHF. The CDR3 coding sequence is TGCAGCGATTCATCGGGCTATCAGCCCCAGCATTTT.

Worth noting for this clonotype: Its ends do not fully match the called genes, so a read error is possible. The chain couples TRBV11-2 to TRBJ1-1, with D unclear. CDR3 size: 14 residues. Germline lookup yields CDR1 SGHAT and CDR2 FQNNGV. In nucleotides, the CDR3 is TGTACCAGCAGCTTAATGTCTCGGAACACTGAAGCTTTCTTT. It encodes CTSSLMSRNTEAFF. The full variable domain, rest sourced from reference TRBV11-2 and TRBJ1-1, is EAGVAQSPRYKIIEKRQSVAFWCNPISGHATLYWYQQILGQGPKLLIQFQNNGVVDDSQLPKDRFSAERLKGVDSTLKIQPAKLEDSAVYLCTSSLMSRNTEAFFGQGTRLTVV.

As regards this clonotype: A read error may explain this, as a much larger clone is one base away. For the CDR3, the DNA is TGTGCCAGCAGCTTTCCTGGACAGACTGAAGCTTTCTTT. Its translation is CASSFPGQTEAFF. The V and J genes are TRBV5-5 and TRBJ1-1, with a weak D call TRBD1 (6 bases). CDR3 length: 13 amino acids. The germline V gene has CDR1 SGHKS and CDR2 YYEKEE (reference sequence). V lost 2 bases, J lost 5 bases, and 10 bases lay in between.

In regard to this clonotype: Compared with germline, one end of the junction differs, possibly owing to a read error. The V call is TRBV11-2, the J call TRBJ1-1; TRBD1 matches at 7 bases. Germline loops: CDR1 SGHAT, CDR2 FQNNGV. The CDR3 is 13 amino acids. In DNA, the CDR3 is TGTGCCAGCAGCATTCGACAGGGCACTGAAGTTTCCTTT. Its protein product is CASSIRQGTEVSF.

Regarding this clonotype: Being one base from a much bigger clone, this may be a read error. The chain has TRBV4-2 and TRBJ1-5; D remains unclear. Per the germline V gene, CDR1 is LGHNA and CDR2 is YNFKEQ. The CDR3 is 15 amino acids. The CDR3 region has the DNA TGTGCCAGCAGCCAAGATATTGCGGGGATTCAGCCCCAGCAATTT. It yields the protein CASSQDIAGIQPQQF.

Concerning this clonotype itself: The conserved closing phenylalanine or tryptophan is absent in this CDR3, likely reflecting a read error. This chain links TRBV25-1 with TRBJ2-7, with a possible D match to TRBD2 (6 bases). This CDR3 has 16 amino acids. The germline CDR1 and CDR2 sequences are MGHDK and SYGVNS. V was shortened by 5 bases and J by 1 base, with 18 bases between the two germline ends. CDR3 amino acids: CASSRAGRGLSYEQYS. The DNA for the CDR3 is TGTGCCAGCAGTAGGGCAGGCCGGGGGTTATCCTACGAGCAGTACTCC.

To note about this clonotype: The junction departs from the called germline gene at one end, perhaps through a read error. The chain is built from TRBV6-1 and TRBJ2-3; D perhaps matches TRBD1 (5 bases). Germline V gene sequence: CDR1 MNHNS, CDR2 SASEGT. CDR3 length: 15 amino acids. The CDR3 coding sequence is TGTGGCAGCAGTACCGGGCCTGGGGCAGCAGATACGCAGTATTTT. Protein sequence: CGSSTGPGAADTQYF.